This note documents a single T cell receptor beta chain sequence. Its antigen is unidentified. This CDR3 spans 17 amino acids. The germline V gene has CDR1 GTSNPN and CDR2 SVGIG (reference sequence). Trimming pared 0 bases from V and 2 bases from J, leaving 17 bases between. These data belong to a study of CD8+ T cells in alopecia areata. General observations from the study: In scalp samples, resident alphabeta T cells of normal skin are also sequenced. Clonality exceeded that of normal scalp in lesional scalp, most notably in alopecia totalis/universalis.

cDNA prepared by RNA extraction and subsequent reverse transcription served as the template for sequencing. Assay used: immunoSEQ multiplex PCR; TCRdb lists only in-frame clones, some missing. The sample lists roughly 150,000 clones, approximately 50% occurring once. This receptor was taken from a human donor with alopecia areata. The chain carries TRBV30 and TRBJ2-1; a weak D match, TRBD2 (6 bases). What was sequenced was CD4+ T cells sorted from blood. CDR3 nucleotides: TGTGCCTGGAGTGTCCCTAGCGCCCAGAATCCCTACAATGAGCAGTTCTTC. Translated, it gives CAWSVPSAQNPYNEQFF. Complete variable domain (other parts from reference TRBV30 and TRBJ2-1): SQTIHQWPATLVQPVGSPLSLECTVEGTSNPNLYWYRQAAGRGLQLLFYSVGIGQISSEVPQNLSASRPQDRQFILSSKKLLLSDSGFYLCAWSVPSAQNPYNEQFFGPGTRLTVL.